Below are 27 T cell receptor beta chains sequenced from a single sample in a study of shared clonotypes between healthy human individuals. Terminally differentiated effector memory CD45RA+ cells were excluded from the naive CD8 cells, which were CD45RO-negative and positively selected for CCR7. Sequenced by immunoSEQ multiplex PCR; TCRdb stores in-frame clones only, minus some. The sample has about 820,000 clones, 80% to 95% seen once. Sequencing was done on a sample of naive CD8+ T cells sorted from blood. These receptors came from a man aged 25 to 40 in good health.

The J gene is TRBJ1-2, the V gene TRBV9; unclear D gene. Per germline, CDR1 SGDLS and CDR2 YYNGEE. Trimming shortened V by 3 bases and J by 3 bases, and 15 bases separated the two germline ends. The CDR3 has 15 amino acids. CDR3 nucleotide sequence: TGTGCCAGCAGCGCCCAAAGTATCGGGGACTATGGCTACACCTTC. This sequence encodes CASSAQSIGDYGYTF.

The rearrangement joins TRBV7-2 to TRBJ2-1, with 14 nucleotides matching TRBD2. The CDR3 covers 22 residues. V was clipped by 0 bases and J by 7 bases; unmatched bases: 20. The germline CDR1 and CDR2 sequences are SGHTA and FQGNSA. The CDR3, as DNA: TGTGCCAGCAGCTTAGCATCTTGGGGACTAGCGGGAGAAGGGTCATTAAGGAATGAGCAGTTCTTC. Translated: CASSLASWGLAGEGSLRNEQFF.

The V gene is TRBV18, the J gene TRBJ2-1; D possibly uses TRBD1 or TRBD2 (5 bases each). Per the germline V gene, CDR1 is KGHSH and CDR2 is LQKENI. CDR3 length: 17 residues. With 3 bases removed from V and 2 bases from J, the gap between germline ends came to 17 bases. The CDR3 here is CASSPERGAVTYNEQFF. The CDR3, as DNA: TGTGCCAGCTCACCCGAGAGGGGAGCGGTTACCTACAATGAGCAGTTCTTC.

As for this clone: Other DNA sequences in the same sample also yield this CDR3. The V and J genes are TRBV7-3 and TRBJ2-7; tentatively, D is TRBD1 or TRBD2 (5 bases each). Germline lookup yields CDR1 SGHTA and CDR2 FQGTGA. The CDR3 extends over 14 amino acids. V lost 2 bases to trimming and J lost 2 bases, with 10 bases between them. The CDR3 protein is CASSLGQGAYEQYF. The CDR3 DNA reads as TGTGCCAGCAGCTTAGGGCAGGGAGCCTACGAGCAGTACTTC. Variable domain in full (rest from reference TRBV7-3 and TRBJ2-7): GAGVSQTPSNKVTEKGKYVELRCDPISGHTALYWYRQSLGQGPEFLIYFQGTGAADDSGLPNDRFFAVRPEGSVSTLKIQRTERGDSAVYLCASSLGQGAYEQYFGPGTRLTVT.

The chain has TRBV5-4 and TRBJ2-7; 8 nucleotides agree with TRBD2. V lost 4 bases and J lost 3; bases outside the gene matches: 6. The V gene's germline CDR1 is SGHNT and CDR2 YYREEE (reference sequence). The CDR3 length is 14 residues. CDR3 sequence reads: CASSPTSGHYEQYF. In DNA, the CDR3 is TGTGCCAGCAGCCCCACTAGCGGACACTACGAGCAGTACTTC.

The V call is TRBV2, the J call TRBJ2-7; 10 nucleotides align to TRBD1. The CDR3 loop spans 14 amino acids. Germline CDR1 and CDR2: SNHLY and FYNNEI. The junction had 7 bases not matched to a gene; V was cut back by 8 bases and J by 3 bases. CDR3 region: CASGRTGGDYEQYF. The CDR3 DNA is TGTGCCAGCGGCAGGACAGGGGGGGACTACGAGCAGTACTTC.

The chain uses TRBV28 and TRBJ2-7; weak D call: TRBD2 (6 bases). Germline assignment: CDR1 MDHEN and CDR2 SYDVKM. V was cut by 3 bases and J by 7 bases, with 16 bases left in between. This CDR3 has 14 amino acids. The CDR3 DNA reads TGTGCCAGCAGTTTCCGTGGGAGGCAACGGGAGCAGTACTTC. This sequence encodes CASSFRGRQREQYF. The full variable domain, completed using reference TRBV28 and TRBJ2-7, is DVKVTQSSRYLVKRTGEKVFLECVQDMDHENMFWYRQDPGLGLRLIYFSYDVKMKEKGDIPEGYSVSREKKERFSLILESASTNQTSMYLCASSFRGRQREQYFGPGTRLTVT.

This chain joins TRBV5-5 and TRBJ2-5, with TRBD2 as a possible D gene (5 bases). This CDR3 has 17 residues. Trimming left V 0 bases short and J 3 bases short, with 18 bases between. Germline V lookup: CDR1 SGHKS, CDR2 YYEKEE (reference sequence). CDR3 sequence: CASSLEWPPGSKETQYF. The DNA of the CDR3 is TGTGCCAGCAGCTTGGAATGGCCCCCGGGATCTAAAGAGACCCAGTACTTC.

The chain recombines TRBV27 with TRBJ2-7, with unresolved D. The CDR3 contains 10 residues. Germline V gene sequence: CDR1 MNHEY, CDR2 SMNVEV (reference sequence). V shed 8 bases and J shed 6 bases, with 8 bases lying between them. CDR3 coding DNA: TGTGCCAGCGGCTATCGCGAGCAGTACTTC. It specifies CASGYREQYF.

Concerning this clone itself: The sample contains more than one DNA sequence encoding this CDR3. The rearrangement uses TRBV6-5 and TRBJ1-1; D ambiguous. Deletions cut 2 bases from V and 2 bases from J, with 9 bases between. The CDR3 is 14 residues long. Germline V CDR1 and CDR2: MNHEY, SVGAGI. The CDR3 DNA follows: TGTGCCAGCAGTTACGGAGCAGGCAACACTGAAGCTTTCTTT. Amino acid sequence: CASSYGAGNTEAFF.

J is TRBJ2-7 and V is TRBV27, with 14 positions matching TRBD2. After removal of 4 bases from V and 7 bases from J, the junction contained 6 bases not matched to a gene. The CDR3 contains 15 residues. From germline, CDR1 is MNHEY and CDR2 SMNVEV (reference sequence). The CDR3, as DNA: TGTGCCAGCAGTTCCGGGACTAGCGGGAGCGGTGAGCAGTACTTC. As protein: CASSSGTSGSGEQYF.

V and J are TRBV9 and TRBJ2-7; TRBD2 is a possible D gene (6 bases). V gave up 3 bases and J gave up 6 bases, with 10 bases separating them. CDR3 length: 12 amino acids. Looked up from germline, CDR1 is SGDLS and CDR2 is YYNGEE. The CDR3 loop is CASSEAEGEQYF. The CDR3, as DNA: TGTGCCAGCAGCGAGGCGGAGGGCGAGCAGTACTTC.

The chain has TRBV27 and TRBJ2-2; 10 bases line up with TRBD2. This CDR3 region has 16 residues. Germline values: CDR1 MNHEY, CDR2 SMNVEV (reference sequence). Trimming at V came to 5 bases and at J to 6 bases, leaving 9 bases not matched to a gene. The CDR3 sequence: CASSLWASGSSGELFF. CDR3 DNA: TGTGCCAGCAGTCTTTGGGCTAGCGGGAGTTCCGGGGAGCTGTTTTTT.

The J gene is TRBJ1-1, the V gene TRBV2; a possible D gene is TRBD1 (6 bases). V was clipped by 0 bases and J by 4 bases, with 18 bases between them. The CDR3 consists of 17 residues. Germline V gives CDR1 SNHLY, CDR2 FYNNEI. This chain's CDR3 is CASSEAQLSIGGTEAFF. The CDR3 DNA sequence: TGTGCCAGCAGTGAAGCGCAGTTGAGTATAGGGGGCACTGAAGCTTTCTTT.

The chain has TRBV5-5 and TRBJ2-1; D gene unclear. Trimming removed 0 bases at V and 3 bases at J, with 7 bases between. This CDR3 comprises 14 residues. From germline, CDR1 is SGHKS and CDR2 YYEKEE (reference sequence). CDR3 bases: TGTGCCAGCAGCTTGGAGGTACACTACAATGAGCAGTTCTTC. This encodes CASSLEVHYNEQFF.

The chain couples TRBV7-8 to TRBJ1-1, with a weak D call TRBD1 (5 bases). V dropped 1 base and J dropped 0 bases, with 12 bases sitting between them. This CDR3 has 16 amino acids. Germline loops: CDR1 SGHVS, CDR2 FQNEAQ. The CDR3 protein is CASSLEWGILNTEAFF. CDR3 in DNA: TGTGCCAGCAGCTTAGAGTGGGGCATCTTGAACACTGAAGCTTTCTTT.

This clone was seen once. The chain links TRBV30 to TRBJ2-1; 8 bases map to TRBD2. The germline gives CDR1 GTSNPN, CDR2 SVGIG (reference sequence). J lost 6 bases, V lost 0 bases, and 10 bases had no gene match. The CDR3 contains 16 residues. CDR3 in amino acids: CAWSVGLAGYFNEQFF. As DNA, the CDR3 is TGTGCCTGGAGTGTAGGATTAGCGGGATATTTCAATGAGCAGTTCTTC.

The genes are TRBV28 and TRBJ2-3; D might be TRBD1 or TRBD2, each matching 5 bases. The CDR3 totals 17 residues. Trimming shortened V by 3 bases and J by 3 bases, and 19 bases separated the two germline ends. The germline V gene has CDR1 MDHEN and CDR2 SYDVKM. The CDR3 loop reads CASSFGRAGSSTDTQYF. CDR3 bases: TGTGCCAGCAGTTTCGGACGGGCAGGGAGTTCGACAGATACGCAGTATTTT. Supplemented by reference TRBV28 and TRBJ2-3, the full variable domain reads DVKVTQSSRYLVKRTGEKVFLECVQDMDHENMFWYRQDPGLGLRLIYFSYDVKMKEKGDIPEGYSVSREKKERFSLILESASTNQTSMYLCASSFGRAGSSTDTQYFGPGTRLTVL.

The chain has TRBV2 and TRBJ1-1; D call uncertain. V lost 3 bases, J lost 5 bases, and 13 bases lay in between. Germline lookup yields CDR1 SNHLY and CDR2 FYNNEI. The CDR3 totals 14 residues. The CDR3 reads CASSDAGVWTEAFF. As DNA, the CDR3 is TGTGCCAGCAGTGATGCGGGTGTATGGACTGAAGCTTTCTTT. The variable domain in full, with the rest retrieved from reference TRBV2 and TRBJ1-1, is EPEVTQTPSHQVTQMGQEVILRCVPISNHLYFYWYRQILGQKVEFLVSFYNNEISEKSEIFDDQFSVERPDGSNFTLKIRSTKLEDSAMYFCASSDAGVWTEAFFGQGTRLTVV.

The V call is TRBV27, the J call TRBJ2-7; TRBD2 matches at 10 bases. This CDR3 region has 15 residues. V gave up 3 bases and J gave up 4 bases; unmatched junction bases: 6. The germline V gene encodes CDR1 MNHEY and CDR2 SMNVEV (reference sequence). DNA of the CDR3: TGTGCCAGCAGTTTTCTACTAGCGGGAATTTACGAGCAGTACTTC. Protein sequence: CASSFLLAGIYEQYF.

The chain uses TRBV19 and TRBJ1-1; TRBD1 matches 7 bases. The V and J ends lost 5 bases and 4 bases, in that order; junction bases with no gene match: 7. The CDR3 length is 14 residues. In germline, CDR1 is LNHDA, CDR2 SQIVND (reference sequence). The CDR3 sequence is CASSRQGIGTEAFF. In nucleotides, the CDR3 is TGTGCCAGTAGTCGACAGGGAATCGGCACTGAAGCTTTCTTT.

J is TRBJ1-1 and V is TRBV29-1; weak D call: TRBD1 (6 bases). Germline CDR1 SQVTM, CDR2 ANQGSEA. CDR3 length: 15 residues. Trimming shortened V by 3 bases and J by 6 bases, and 20 bases separated the two germline ends. CDR3 DNA: TGCAGCGTTGATTTTTCCTCGGACAGCATTTCTGAAGCTTTCTTT. Protein product: CSVDFSSDSISEAFF.

The chain's CDR3 is CASSLGAFEDEQYF. CDR3 nucleotides: TGTGCCAGCAGCTTGGGGGCCTTTGAGGACGAGCAGTACTTC. The chain combines TRBV11-2 with TRBJ2-7, with D perhaps TRBD1 (6 bases). The germline V and J ends were trimmed by 3 bases and 5 bases, with 14 bases remaining between them. The CDR3 has 14 amino acids. The germline CDR1 and CDR2 sequences are SGHAT and FQNNGV.

V and J are TRBV19 and TRBJ1-1; 7 nucleotides match TRBD1. J lost 4 bases, V lost 4 bases, and 6 bases had no gene match. CDR1 and CDR2 from the germline V gene are LNHDA and SQIVND (reference sequence). The CDR3 has 14 amino acids. The CDR3 protein is CASSTTGWGTEAFF. As DNA, the CDR3 is TGTGCCAGTAGTACGACAGGGTGGGGCACTGAAGCTTTCTTT.

The genes are TRBV5-1 and TRBJ2-3, with 10 bases identical to TRBD1. Germline V lookup: CDR1 SGHRS, CDR2 YFSETQ. There are 17 residues in the CDR3. Trimming removed 4 bases from V and 0 bases from J; junction bases left unmatched: 8. CDR3 sequence reads: CASSKLRDRGSTDTQYF. In DNA form, the CDR3 reads TGCGCCAGCAGCAAATTACGGGACAGGGGAAGCACAGATACGCAGTATTTT.

The CDR3 sequence is CASRLAGGPYEQYF. The CDR3 region has the DNA TGTGCCAGCAGACTAGCGGGAGGTCCCTACGAGCAGTACTTC. The chain has TRBV27 and TRBJ2-7; TRBD2 matches 12 bases. There are 14 residues in the CDR3. CDR1 is MNHEY, CDR2 SMNVEV, per germline (reference sequence). The ends lost 6 bases at V and 2 bases at J; junction bases unmatched: 2.

The J gene is TRBJ2-3, the V gene TRBV27, with 7 bases fitting TRBD1. The V gene end was trimmed by 2 bases and the J gene end by 7 bases; junction bases not matched to a gene: 15. This CDR3 comprises 17 residues. Germline CDR1 reads MNHEY; CDR2 reads SMNVEV (reference sequence). The CDR3 DNA reads as TGTGCCAGCAGTTTAGGGAAGACAGGGTTTGTTTTTAATACGCAGTATTTT. It is translated as CASSLGKTGFVFNTQYF.